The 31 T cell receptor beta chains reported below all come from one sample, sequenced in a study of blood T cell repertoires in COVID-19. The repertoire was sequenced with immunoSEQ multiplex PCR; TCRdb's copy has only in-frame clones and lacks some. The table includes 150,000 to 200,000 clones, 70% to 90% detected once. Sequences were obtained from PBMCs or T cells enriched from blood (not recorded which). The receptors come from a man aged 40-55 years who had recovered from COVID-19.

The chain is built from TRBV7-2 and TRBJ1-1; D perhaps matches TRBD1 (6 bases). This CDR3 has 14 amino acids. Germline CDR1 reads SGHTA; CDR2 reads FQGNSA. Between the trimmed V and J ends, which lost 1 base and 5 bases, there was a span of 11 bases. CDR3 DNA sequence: TGTGCCAGCAGCTTAGACAGGGTTAGAACTGAAGCTTTCTTT. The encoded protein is CASSLDRVRTEAFF.

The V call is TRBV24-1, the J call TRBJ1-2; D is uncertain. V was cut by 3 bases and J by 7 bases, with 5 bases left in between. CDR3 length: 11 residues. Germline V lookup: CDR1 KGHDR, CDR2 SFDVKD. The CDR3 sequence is CATSDLSGYTF. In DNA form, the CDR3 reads TGTGCCACCAGTGATCTATCTGGCTACACCTTC.

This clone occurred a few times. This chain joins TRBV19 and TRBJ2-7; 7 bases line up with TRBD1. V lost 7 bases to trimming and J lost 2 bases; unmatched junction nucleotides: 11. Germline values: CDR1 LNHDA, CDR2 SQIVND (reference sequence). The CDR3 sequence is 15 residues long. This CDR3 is CASIRAYRGPYEQYF. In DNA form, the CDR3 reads TGTGCCAGTATTCGAGCCTACAGGGGTCCCTACGAGCAGTACTTC.

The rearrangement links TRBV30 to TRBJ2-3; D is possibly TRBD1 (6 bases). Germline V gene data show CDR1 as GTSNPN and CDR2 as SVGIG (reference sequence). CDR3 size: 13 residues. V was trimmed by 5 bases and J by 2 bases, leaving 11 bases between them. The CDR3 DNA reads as TGTGCCTGGGAAGGACAGCCCACAGATACGCAGTATTTT. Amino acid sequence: CAWEGQPTDTQYF.

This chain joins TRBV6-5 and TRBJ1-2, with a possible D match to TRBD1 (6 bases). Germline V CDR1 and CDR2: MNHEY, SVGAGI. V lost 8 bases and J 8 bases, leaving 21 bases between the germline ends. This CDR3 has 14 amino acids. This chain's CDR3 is CASARGGTQRGYTF. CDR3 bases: TGTGCCAGCGCTCGGGGGGGCACCCAGAGGGGCTACACCTTC.

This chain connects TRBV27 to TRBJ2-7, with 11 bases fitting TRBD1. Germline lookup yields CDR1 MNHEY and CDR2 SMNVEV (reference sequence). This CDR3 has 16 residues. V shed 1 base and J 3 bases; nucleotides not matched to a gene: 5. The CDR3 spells CASSLFPGTGGYEQYF. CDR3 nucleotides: TGTGCCAGCAGTTTATTCCCCGGGACAGGGGGCTACGAGCAGTACTTC.

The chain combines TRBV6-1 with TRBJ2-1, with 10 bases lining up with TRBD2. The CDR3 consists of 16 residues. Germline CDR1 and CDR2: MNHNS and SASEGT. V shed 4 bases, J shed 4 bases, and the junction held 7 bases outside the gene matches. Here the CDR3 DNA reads TGTGCCAGCAGTGTGTGGCTAGCGGGGGAATACAATGAGCAGTTCTTC. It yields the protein CASSVWLAGEYNEQFF.

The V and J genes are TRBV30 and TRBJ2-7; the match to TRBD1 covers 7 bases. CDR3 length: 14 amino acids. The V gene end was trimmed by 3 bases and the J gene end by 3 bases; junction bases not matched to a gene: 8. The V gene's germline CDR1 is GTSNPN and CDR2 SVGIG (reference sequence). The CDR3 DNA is TGTGCCTGGAGAGTTATTGGGACAGACTACGAGCAGTACTTC. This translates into CAWRVIGTDYEQYF.

The CDR3 here is CASSQRPRNSPLHF. The CDR3, as DNA: TGTGCCAGCAGCCAAAGACCGAGGAATTCACCCCTCCACTTT. The V and J genes are TRBV14 and TRBJ1-6; D not resolved. The CDR3 is 14 amino acids. Germline V gene lookup returns CDR1 SGHDN and CDR2 FVKESK. The germline V and J ends were trimmed by 2 bases and 7 bases, with 9 bases remaining between them.

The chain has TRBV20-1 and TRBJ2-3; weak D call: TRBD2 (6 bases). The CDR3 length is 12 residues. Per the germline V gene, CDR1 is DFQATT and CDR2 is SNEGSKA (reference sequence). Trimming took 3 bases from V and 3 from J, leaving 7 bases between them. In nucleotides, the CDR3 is TGCAGTGCTAGTCGGGAGACAGATACGCAGTATTTT. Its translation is CSASRETDTQYF.

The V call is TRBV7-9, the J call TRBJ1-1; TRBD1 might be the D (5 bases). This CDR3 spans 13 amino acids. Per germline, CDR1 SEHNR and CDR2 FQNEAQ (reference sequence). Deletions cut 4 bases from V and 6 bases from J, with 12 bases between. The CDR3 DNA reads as TGTGCCAGCAGCTCAGGGCTGGGGTCTGAAGCTTTCTTT. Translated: CASSSGLGSEAFF.

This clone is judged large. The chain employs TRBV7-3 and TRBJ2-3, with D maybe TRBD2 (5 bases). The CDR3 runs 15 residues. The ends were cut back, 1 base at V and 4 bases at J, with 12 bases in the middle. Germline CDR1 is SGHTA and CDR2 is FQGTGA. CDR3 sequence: CASSLIGGHPDTQYF. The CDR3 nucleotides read TGTGCCAGCAGCTTAATCGGAGGCCACCCAGATACGCAGTATTTT.

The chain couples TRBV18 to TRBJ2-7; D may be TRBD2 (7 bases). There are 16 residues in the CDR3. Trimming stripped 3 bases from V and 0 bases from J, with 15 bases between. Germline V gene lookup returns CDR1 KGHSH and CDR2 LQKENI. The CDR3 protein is CASSPPRGGGSYEQYF. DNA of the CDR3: TGTGCCAGCTCACCCCCAAGGGGGGGCGGCTCCTACGAGCAGTACTTC.

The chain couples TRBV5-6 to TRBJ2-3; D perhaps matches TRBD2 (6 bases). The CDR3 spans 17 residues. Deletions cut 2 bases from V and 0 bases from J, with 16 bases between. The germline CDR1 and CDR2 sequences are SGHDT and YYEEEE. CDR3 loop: CASSFYPGTLSTDTQYF. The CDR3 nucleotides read TGTGCCAGCAGCTTCTACCCCGGGACTCTTAGCACAGATACGCAGTATTTT.

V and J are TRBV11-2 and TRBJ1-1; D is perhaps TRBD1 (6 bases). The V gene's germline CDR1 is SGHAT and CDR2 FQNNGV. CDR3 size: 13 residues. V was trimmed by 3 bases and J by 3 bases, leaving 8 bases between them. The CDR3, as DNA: TGTGCCAGCAGCTTTAACAGGGACACTGAAGCTTTCTTT. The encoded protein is CASSFNRDTEAFF. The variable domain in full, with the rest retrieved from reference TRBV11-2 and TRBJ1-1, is EAGVAQSPRYKIIEKRQSVAFWCNPISGHATLYWYQQILGQGPKLLIQFQNNGVVDDSQLPKDRFSAERLKGVDSTLKIQPAKLEDSAVYLCASSFNRDTEAFFGQGTRLTVV.

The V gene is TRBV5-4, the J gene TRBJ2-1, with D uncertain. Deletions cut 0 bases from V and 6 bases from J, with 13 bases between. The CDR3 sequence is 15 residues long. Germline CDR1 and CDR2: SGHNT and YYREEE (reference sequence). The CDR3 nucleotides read TGTGCCAGCAGCTTGGTCACGCTAGTCCGCAATGAGCAGTTCTTC. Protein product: CASSLVTLVRNEQFF.

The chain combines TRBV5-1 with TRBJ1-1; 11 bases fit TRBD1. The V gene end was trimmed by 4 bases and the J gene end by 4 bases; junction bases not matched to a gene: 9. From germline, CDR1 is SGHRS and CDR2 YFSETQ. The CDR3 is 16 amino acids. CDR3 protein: CASSVRTGGAGTEAFF. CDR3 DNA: TGCGCCAGCAGCGTAAGGACAGGGGGCGCGGGCACTGAAGCTTTCTTT. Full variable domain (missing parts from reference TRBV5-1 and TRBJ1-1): KAGVTQTPRYLIKTRGQQVTLSCSPISGHRSVSWYQQTPGQGLQFLFEYFSETQRNKGNFPGRFSGRQFSNSRSEMNVSTLELGDSALYLCASSVRTGGAGTEAFFGQGTRLTVV.

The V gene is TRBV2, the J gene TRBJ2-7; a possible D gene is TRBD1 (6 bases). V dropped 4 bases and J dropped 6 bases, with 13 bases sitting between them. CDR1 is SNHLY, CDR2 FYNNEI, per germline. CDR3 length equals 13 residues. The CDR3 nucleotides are TGTGCCAGCAGTGTGGTGGGGGCCCGCGAGCAGTACGTC. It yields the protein CASSVVGAREQYV.

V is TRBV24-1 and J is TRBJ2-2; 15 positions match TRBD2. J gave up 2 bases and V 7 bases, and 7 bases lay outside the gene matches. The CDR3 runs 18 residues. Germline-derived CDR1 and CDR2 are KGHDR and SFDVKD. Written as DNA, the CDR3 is TGTGCCACCAGCCCCGGACTAGCGGGGGGGATTAACACCGGGGAGCTGTTTTTT. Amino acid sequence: CATSPGLAGGINTGELFF.

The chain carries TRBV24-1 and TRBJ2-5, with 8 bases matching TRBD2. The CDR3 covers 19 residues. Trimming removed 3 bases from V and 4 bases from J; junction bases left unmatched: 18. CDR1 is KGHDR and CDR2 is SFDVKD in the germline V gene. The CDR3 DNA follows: TGTGCCACCAGTGATGGCCGATCTGATTTAGCGGGGAGTCGAGAGACCCAGTACTTC. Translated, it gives CATSDGRSDLAGSRETQYF.

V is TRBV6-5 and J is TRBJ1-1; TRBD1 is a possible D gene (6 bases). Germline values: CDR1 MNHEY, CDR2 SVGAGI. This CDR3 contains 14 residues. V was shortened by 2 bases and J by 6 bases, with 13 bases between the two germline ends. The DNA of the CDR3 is TGTGCCAGCAGTTACAACCCCGGGGGGCCTGAAGCTTTCTTT. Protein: CASSYNPGGPEAFF.

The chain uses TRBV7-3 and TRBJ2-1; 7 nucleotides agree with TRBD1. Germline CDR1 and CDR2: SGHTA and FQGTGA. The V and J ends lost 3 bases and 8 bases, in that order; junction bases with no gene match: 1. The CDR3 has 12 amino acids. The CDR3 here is CASSFQGDEQFF. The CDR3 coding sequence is TGTGCCAGCAGCTTCCAGGGGGATGAGCAGTTCTTC.

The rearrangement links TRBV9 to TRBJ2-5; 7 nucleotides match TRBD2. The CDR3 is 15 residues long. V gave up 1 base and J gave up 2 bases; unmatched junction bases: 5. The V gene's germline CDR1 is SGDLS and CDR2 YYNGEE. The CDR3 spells CASSVQAGTQETQYF. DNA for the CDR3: TGTGCCAGCAGCGTACAAGCGGGGACGCAAGAGACCCAGTACTTC.

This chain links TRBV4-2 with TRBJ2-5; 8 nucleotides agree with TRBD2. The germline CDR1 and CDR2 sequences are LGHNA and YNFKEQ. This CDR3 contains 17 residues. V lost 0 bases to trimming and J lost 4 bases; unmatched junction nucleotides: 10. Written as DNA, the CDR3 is TGTGCCAGCAGCCAAGATATGACCAGCGGGGGTGGAGAGACCCAGTACTTC. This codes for CASSQDMTSGGGETQYF.

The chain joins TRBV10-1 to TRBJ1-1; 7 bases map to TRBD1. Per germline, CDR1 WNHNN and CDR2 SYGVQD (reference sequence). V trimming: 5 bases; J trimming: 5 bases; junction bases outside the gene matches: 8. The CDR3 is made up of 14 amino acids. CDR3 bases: TGCGCCAGCAGTCCCGGAGGGGGCGGGACTGAAGCTTTCTTT. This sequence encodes CASSPGGGGTEAFF.

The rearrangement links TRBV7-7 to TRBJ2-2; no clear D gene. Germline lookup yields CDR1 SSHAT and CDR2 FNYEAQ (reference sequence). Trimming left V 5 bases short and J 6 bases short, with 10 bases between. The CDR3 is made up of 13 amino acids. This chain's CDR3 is CASSPRYAGELFF. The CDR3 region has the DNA TGTGCCAGCAGCCCCCGGTATGCCGGGGAGCTGTTTTTT.

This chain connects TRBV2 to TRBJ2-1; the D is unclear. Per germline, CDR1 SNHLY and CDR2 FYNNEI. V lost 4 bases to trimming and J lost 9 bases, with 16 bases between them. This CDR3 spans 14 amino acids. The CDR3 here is CASSVARVGGEQFF. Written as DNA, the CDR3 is TGTGCCAGCAGTGTCGCCCGGGTCGGCGGTGAGCAGTTCTTC.

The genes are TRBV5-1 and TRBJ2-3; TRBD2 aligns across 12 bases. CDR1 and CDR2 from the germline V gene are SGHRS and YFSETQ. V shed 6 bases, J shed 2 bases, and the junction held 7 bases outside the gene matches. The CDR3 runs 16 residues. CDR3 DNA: TGCGCCAGCAACGGACGGACTAGCGGGGACACAGATACGCAGTATTTT. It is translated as CASNGRTSGDTDTQYF.

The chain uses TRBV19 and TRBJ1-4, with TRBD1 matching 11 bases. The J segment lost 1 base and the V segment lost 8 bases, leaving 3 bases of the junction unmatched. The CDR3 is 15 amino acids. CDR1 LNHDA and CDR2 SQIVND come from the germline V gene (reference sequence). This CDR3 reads CASWDRGGTNEKLFF. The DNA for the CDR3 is TGTGCCAGTTGGGACAGGGGGGGAACTAATGAAAAACTGTTTTTT.

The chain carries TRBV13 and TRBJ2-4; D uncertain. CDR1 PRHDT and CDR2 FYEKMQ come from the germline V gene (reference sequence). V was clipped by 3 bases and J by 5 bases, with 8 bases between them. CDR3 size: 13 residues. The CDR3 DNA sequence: TGTGCCAGCAGCTTCCTAGGAGAAAACATTCAGTACTTC. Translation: CASSFLGENIQYF.

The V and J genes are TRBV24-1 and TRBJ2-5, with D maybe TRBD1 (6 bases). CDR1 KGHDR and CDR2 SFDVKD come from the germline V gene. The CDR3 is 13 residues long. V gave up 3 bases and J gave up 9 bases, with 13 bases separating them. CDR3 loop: CATSDATGMAQYF. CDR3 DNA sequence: TGTGCCACCAGTGATGCTACAGGGATGGCCCAGTACTTC.